The next 5 T cell receptor beta chains were all read from a single sample in a study of breast tumors, draining lymph nodes, adjacent tissues. TCRdb reanalysed the multiplex PCR reads using MiXCR and keeps one entry per CDR3 protein. Seen here are some 52,000 distinct CDR3 sequences, over 40% observed once, and the top ten hold about 10%. Sequencing was carried out using breast tumor tissue. The source is a female donor with breast cancer. Some clones in this sample may be carry-over from other donors' samples.

This clonotype has a count of ten or more. The chain carries TRBV30 and TRBJ1-6; the D is unclear. CDR1 is GTSNPN, CDR2 SVGIG, per germline (reference sequence). Trimming stripped 4 bases from V and 0 bases from J, with 13 bases between. The CDR3 consists of 16 residues. CDR3 DNA: TGTGCCTGGAAGGGCAGCCCGAGCTCCTATAATTCACCCCTCCACTTT. This codes for CAWKGSPSSYNSPLHF.

This clonotype was recorded many times. This chain links TRBV7-8 with TRBJ1-2, with a tentative D call TRBD1 (6 bases). The length of the CDR3 is 15 residues. Trimming took 5 bases from V and 4 from J, leaving 17 bases between them. Germline V lookup: CDR1 SGHVS, CDR2 FQNEAQ. The CDR3 spells CASSPRSGTSYGYTF. CDR3 DNA: TGTGCCAGCAGCCCTAGGAGTGGGACAAGCTATGGCTACACCTTC.

The rearrangement uses TRBV7-9 and TRBJ2-5; TRBD2 aligns across 11 bases. The CDR3 totals 15 residues. J lost 4 bases, V lost 8 bases, and 9 bases had no gene match. Germline loops: CDR1 SEHNR, CDR2 FQNEAQ (reference sequence). The CDR3 nucleotides read TGTGCCAGCGACGTGACTAGCGGGACGACAGAGACCCAGTACTTC. Translated, it gives CASDVTSGTTETQYF.

This clonotype was recorded many times. This chain uses TRBV2 with TRBJ1-4; 7 bases agree with TRBD1. Trimming took 4 bases from V and 7 from J; bases not matched to a gene: 3. In germline, CDR1 is SNHLY, CDR2 FYNNEI. The CDR3 is 13 amino acids. CDR3 DNA sequence: TGTGCCAGCAGTGCAGGGGGATTTGAAAAACTGTTTTTT. It is translated as CASSAGGFEKLFF.

Concerning this clonotype itself: Germline and junction disagree at one end, which may indicate a read error. V is TRBV29-1 and J is TRBJ2-3; D remains unclear. This CDR3 has 11 amino acids. Germline V gene data show CDR1 as SQVTM and CDR2 as ANQGSEA. The CDR3 here is CSALQGDTQYF. In nucleotides, the CDR3 is TGCAGCGCTTTACAAGGAGATACACAGTATTTT.